This T cell receptor beta chain was found in a study of blood T cells in healthy people across ages. Findings and limits, study-wide: Strong correlation linked observed beta diversity and percent naive T cells. Diversity estimates drawn from one million T cells were deemed underestimates.

Isolation yielded PBMCs, at least 7 million per sample, in every case. Primers used in a second PCR of roughly 7 to 12 cycles were a sample-barcoded 5' primer and a J-beta primer mix. Each cDNA was tagged by a template-switch adaptor containing 12 random nucleotides. TCRdb used MiXCR to reprocess the 5' RACE reads, holding one entry per CDR3 protein. The table lists 1,300,000 or so distinct CDR3 sequences, approximately 63% of them singletons. This clonotype was recorded many times. Antigen specificity is unknown. The CDR3 sequence is 16 residues long. V shed 0 bases and J 5 bases; nucleotides not matched to a gene: 7. Germline V gives CDR1 SGHDN, CDR2 FVKESK.

The chain joins TRBV14 to TRBJ2-7; 10 bases line up with TRBD1. The specimen sequenced was blood. The receptor was derived from a man younger than 30 in good health. CDR3 amino acids: CASSQDWDRGWDEQYF. DNA of the CDR3: TGTGCCAGCAGCCAAGATTGGGACAGGGGTTGGGACGAGCAGTACTTC.